This T cell receptor (beta chain) came from a study of blood T cell repertoires in COVID-19. Study overall: Sites in the United States, Italy and Spain provided acute and convalescent COVID-19 samples.

Germline CDR1 LGHDT, CDR2 YNNKEL (reference sequence). The CDR3 has 15 amino acids. The V gene end was trimmed by 0 bases and the J gene end by 7 bases; junction bases not matched to a gene: 6. Cohorts were determined from participant-reported clinical history. Among Cohort 3 donors, those recovered had two negative PCRs, clearance, or symptom resolution. Sequencing was performed with immunoSEQ multiplex PCR; in TCRdb, only in-frame clones are kept and a portion is missing. The data show roughly 150,000 clones, with approximately 81% seen just once and roughly 8.6% held by the top ten. What was sequenced was PBMCs or T cells enriched from blood (not recorded which). J is TRBJ1-5 and V is TRBV3-1 (or the pseudogene TRBV3-2), with 7 bases identical to TRBD1. The TCR comes from a woman aged 45 to 65 who had recovered from COVID-19. In DNA form, the CDR3 reads TGTGCCAGCAGCCAAGATACAGGGGAGTGGCAGCCCCAGCATTTT. This codes for CASSQDTGEWQPQHF.